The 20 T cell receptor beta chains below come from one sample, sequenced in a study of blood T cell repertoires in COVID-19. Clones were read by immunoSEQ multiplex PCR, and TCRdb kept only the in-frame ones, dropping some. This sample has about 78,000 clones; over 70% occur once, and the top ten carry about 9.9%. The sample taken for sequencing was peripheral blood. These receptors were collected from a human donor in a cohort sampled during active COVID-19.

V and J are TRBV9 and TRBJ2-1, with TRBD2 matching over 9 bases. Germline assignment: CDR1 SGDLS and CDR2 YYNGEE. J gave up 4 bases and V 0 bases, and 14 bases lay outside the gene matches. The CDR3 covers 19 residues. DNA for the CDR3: TGTGCCAGCAGCGTAGATCCCCCGGGCGGGGGGGCCTCTTACAATGAGCAGTTCTTC. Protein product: CASSVDPPGGGASYNEQFF.

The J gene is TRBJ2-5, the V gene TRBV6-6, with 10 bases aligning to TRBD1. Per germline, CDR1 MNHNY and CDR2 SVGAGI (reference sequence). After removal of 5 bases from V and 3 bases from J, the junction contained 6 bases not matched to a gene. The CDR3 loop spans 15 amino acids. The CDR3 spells CASSPRDRGKETQYF. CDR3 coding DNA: TGTGCCAGCAGTCCGCGGGACAGGGGAAAAGAGACCCAGTACTTC.

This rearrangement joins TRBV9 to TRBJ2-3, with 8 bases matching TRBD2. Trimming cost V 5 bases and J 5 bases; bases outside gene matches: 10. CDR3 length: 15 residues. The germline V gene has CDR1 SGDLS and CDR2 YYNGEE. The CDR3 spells CASRGTGTRGDTQYF. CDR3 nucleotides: TGTGCCAGCAGAGGGACCGGGACTAGGGGAGATACGCAGTATTTT.

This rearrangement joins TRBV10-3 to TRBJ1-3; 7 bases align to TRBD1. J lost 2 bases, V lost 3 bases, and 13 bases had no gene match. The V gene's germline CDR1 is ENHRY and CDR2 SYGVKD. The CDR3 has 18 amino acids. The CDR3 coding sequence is TGTGCCATCAGTGAACGACAGGGTAGGGGTCGGGCTGGAAACACCATATATTTT. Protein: CAISERQGRGRAGNTIYF.

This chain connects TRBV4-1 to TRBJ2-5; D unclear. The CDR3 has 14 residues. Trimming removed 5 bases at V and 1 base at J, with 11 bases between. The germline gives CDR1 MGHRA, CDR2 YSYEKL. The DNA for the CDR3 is TGCGCCAGCAGCACAGTGTTGGGCCAAGAGACCCAGTACTTC. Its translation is CASSTVLGQETQYF.

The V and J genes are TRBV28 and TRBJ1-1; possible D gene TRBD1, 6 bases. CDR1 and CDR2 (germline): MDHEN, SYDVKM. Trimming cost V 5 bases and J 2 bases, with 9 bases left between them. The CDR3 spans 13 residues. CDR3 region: CASSHRANTEAFF. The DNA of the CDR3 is TGTGCCAGCAGTCACAGGGCCAACACTGAAGCTTTCTTT.

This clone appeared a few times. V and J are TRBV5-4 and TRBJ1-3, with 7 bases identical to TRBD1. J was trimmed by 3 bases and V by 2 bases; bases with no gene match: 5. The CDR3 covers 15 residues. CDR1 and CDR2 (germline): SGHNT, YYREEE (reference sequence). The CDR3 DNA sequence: TGTGCCAGCAGCTTACAGGGGATAAGTGGAAACACCATATATTTT. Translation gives CASSLQGISGNTIYF.

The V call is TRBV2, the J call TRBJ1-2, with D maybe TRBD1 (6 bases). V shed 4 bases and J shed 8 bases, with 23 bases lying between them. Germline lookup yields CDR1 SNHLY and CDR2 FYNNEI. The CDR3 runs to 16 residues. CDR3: CASSAEVLLLRGGYTF. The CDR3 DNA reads TGTGCCAGCAGTGCAGAAGTTCTCCTTCTAAGGGGGGGCTACACCTTC.

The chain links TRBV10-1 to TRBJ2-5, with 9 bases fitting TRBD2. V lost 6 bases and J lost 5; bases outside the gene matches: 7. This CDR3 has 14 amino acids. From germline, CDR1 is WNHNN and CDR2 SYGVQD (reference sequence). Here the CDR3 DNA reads TGCGCCAGCAGCGCCGGGACTAGCAGGGAGACCCAGTACTTC. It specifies CASSAGTSRETQYF.

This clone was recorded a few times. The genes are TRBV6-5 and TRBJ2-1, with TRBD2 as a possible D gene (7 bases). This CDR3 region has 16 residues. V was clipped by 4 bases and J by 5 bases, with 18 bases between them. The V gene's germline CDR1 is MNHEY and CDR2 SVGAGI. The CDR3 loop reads CASSFPRAGAHNEQFF. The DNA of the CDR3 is TGTGCCAGCAGTTTCCCTCGGGCGGGGGCCCACAATGAGCAGTTCTTC.

CDR3: CASSQDLDRGSSYNSPLHF. The CDR3 DNA reads as TGTGCCAGCAGCCAAGACCTGGACAGGGGGAGCTCCTATAATTCACCCCTCCACTTT. This sequence joins TRBV4-2 and TRBJ1-6, with TRBD1 identical over 10 bases. The V gene's germline CDR1 is LGHNA and CDR2 YNFKEQ. This CDR3 is built from 19 residues. J lost 0 bases, V lost 0 bases, and 5 bases had no gene match.

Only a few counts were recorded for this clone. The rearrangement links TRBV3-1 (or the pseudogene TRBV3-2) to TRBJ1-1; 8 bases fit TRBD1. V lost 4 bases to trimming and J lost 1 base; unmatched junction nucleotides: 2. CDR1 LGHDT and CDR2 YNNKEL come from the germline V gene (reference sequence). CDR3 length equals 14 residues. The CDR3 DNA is TGTGCCAGCAGCCTTGGACAGGGGAACACTGAAGCTTTCTTT. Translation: CASSLGQGNTEAFF.

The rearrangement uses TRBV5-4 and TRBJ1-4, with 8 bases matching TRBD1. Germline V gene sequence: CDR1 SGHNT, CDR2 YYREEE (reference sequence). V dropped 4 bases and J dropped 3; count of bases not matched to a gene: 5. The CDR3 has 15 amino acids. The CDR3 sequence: CASSINRGANEKLFF. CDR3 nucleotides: TGTGCCAGCAGCATAAACAGGGGGGCTAATGAAAAACTGTTTTTT.

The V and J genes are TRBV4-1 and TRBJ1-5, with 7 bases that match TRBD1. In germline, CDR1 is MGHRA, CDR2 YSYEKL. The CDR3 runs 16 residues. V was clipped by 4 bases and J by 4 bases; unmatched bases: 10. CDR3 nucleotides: TGCGCCAGCAGCCCAGAACAGGGGAGGAATAATCAGCCCCAGCATTTT. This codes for CASSPEQGRNNQPQHF.

As DNA, the CDR3 is TGCGCCAGCAGCTTTTCCTCCGGTTCGCGCGAGACCCAGTACTTC. This sequence encodes CASSFSSGSRETQYF. The chain employs TRBV5-1 and TRBJ2-5, with D hard to call. V was trimmed by 2 bases and J by 5 bases, leaving 16 bases between them. The CDR3 is 15 residues long. The germline V gene has CDR1 SGHRS and CDR2 YFSETQ. Full variable domain (remainder filled in from reference TRBV5-1 and TRBJ2-5): KAGVTQTPRYLIKTRGQQVTLSCSPISGHRSVSWYQQTPGQGLQFLFEYFSETQRNKGNFPGRFSGRQFSNSRSEMNVSTLELGDSALYLCASSFSSGSRETQYFGPGTRLLVL.

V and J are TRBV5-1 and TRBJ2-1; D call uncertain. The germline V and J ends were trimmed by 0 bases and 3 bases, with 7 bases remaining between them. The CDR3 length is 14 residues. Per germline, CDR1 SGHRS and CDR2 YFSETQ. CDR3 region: CASSLAVNYNEQFF. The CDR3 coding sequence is TGCGCCAGCAGCTTGGCCGTTAACTACAATGAGCAGTTCTTC.

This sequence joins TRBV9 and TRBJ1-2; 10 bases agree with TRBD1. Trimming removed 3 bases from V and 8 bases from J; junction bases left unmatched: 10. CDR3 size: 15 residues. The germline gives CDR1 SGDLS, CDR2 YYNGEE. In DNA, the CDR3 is TGTGCCAGCAGCGGACAGGGGGCCGGAGGGGTAGGCTACACCTTC. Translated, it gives CASSGQGAGGVGYTF.

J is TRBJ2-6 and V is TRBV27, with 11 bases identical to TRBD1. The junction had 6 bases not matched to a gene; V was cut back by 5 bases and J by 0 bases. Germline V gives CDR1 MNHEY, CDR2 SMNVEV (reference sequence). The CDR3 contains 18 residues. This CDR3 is CASSPRTGGYSGANVLTF. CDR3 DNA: TGTGCCAGCAGTCCCCGGACAGGGGGCTACTCTGGGGCCAACGTCCTGACTTTC.

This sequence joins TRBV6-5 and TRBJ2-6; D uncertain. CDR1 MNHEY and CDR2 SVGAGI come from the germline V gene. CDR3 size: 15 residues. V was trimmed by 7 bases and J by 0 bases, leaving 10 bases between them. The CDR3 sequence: CASNPLSSGANVLTF. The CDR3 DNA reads TGTGCCAGCAATCCCCTGAGCTCTGGGGCCAACGTCCTGACTTTC.

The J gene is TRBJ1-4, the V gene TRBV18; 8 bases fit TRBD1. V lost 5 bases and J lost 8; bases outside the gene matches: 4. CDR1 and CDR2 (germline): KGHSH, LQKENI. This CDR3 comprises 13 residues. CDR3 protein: CASSNQGAEKLFF. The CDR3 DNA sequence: TGTGCCAGCTCAAACCAGGGGGCAGAAAAACTGTTTTTT.